This T cell receptor beta chain came from a study of blood T cell repertoires in COVID-19 (dated by TCRdb to about 2020). In terms of the full investigation: Collaborator samples came from the United States, Italy and Spain and covered acute and convalescent phases of COVID-19. The prospective study material was composed of cDNA or gDNA derived from T cells, B-cell-depleted T cells, or PBMCs. The dataset comprised deeply sampled blood TCRbeta repertoires from subjects exposed to, actively infected with, or recovered from COVID-19. The repertoires were made available in a free public database intended to serve as a resource for research on the immune response to SARS-CoV-2. Samples came from the ongoing ImmuneRACE study (first 160 participants) plus 1,254 subjects from 6 global collaborators. The sample metadata nearly always contained a de-identified subject ID, COVID-19 status, age in years and sex. HLA class I and class II types, where available, came from metadata supplied by the sample provider rather than from assay-based typing.

The collaborating institutions used their own protocols to collect whole blood in K2EDTA tubes. For TCRbeta analysis, collaborators shipped samples in one of three forms: frozen whole blood, isolated PBMCs, or DNA extracted from either of those sample types. TCRbeta CDR3 regions were amplified from genomic DNA using the immunoSEQ Assay, a bias-controlled multiplex PCR. The study's processing was this. Within the assay, amplification of reference gene primers was used to estimate how many nucleated cells each sample contained. To quantify the absolute abundance of each unique TCRbeta CDR3 rearrangement, sequence reads were collapsed and filtered. For each sample, productive Simpson clonality was calculated as the square root of Simpson's diversity index across productive rearrangements. TCRdb provides this immuneACCESS table in a form limited to in-frame rearrangements. Some clones are lacking; in checked studies, under half of them reflect an unresolved V gene, and why the rest are absent is not known. The DNA gave D and trimming, while V, J and clone size come from that table. This sample has roughly 200,000 clones in its table, and around 83% of those were observed once. The ten largest clonotypes hold roughly 1.4% of the sample.

This clone was seen a few times. The target of this receptor is not known. No clone much larger than this one lies a single base away; base qualities are absent. The germline V gene (reference sequence) yields SGHNT for CDR1 and YYREEE for CDR2. V loses 0 bases, J loses 2 bases, and the germline ends lie 15 bases apart. The CDR3 goes from the cysteine to the phenylalanine over 16 residues. Only the CDR3 part of the read is kept: 48 bases, read in frame from the first base. Overall results and qualifications from the work: The amount of clinical and demographic metadata varied by source and participant and was provided uncurated.

The sequenced sample consisted of peripheral blood. The TCR was taken from a human donor in a cohort sampled during active COVID-19. This sequence uses TRBV5-4 and TRBJ2-7; TRBD1 is perhaps the D gene, given 6 matching bases. The CDR3 region has the sequence CASSLGGTLVAYEQYF. The nucleotide sequence reads TGTGCCAGCAGCTTGGGGGGGACACTCGTGGCCTACGAGCAGTACTTC.